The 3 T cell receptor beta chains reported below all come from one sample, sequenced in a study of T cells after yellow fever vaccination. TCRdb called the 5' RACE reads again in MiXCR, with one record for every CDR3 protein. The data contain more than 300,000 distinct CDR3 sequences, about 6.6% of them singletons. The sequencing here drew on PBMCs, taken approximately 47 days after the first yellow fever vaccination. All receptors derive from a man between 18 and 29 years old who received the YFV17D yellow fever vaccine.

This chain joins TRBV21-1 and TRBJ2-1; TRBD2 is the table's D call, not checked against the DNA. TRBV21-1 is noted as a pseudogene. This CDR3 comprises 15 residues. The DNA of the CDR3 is TGTGCCAGCAGTGGGCGGGGGGGCCATGGAAATGAGCAGTTCTTC. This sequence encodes CASSGRGGHGNEQFF.

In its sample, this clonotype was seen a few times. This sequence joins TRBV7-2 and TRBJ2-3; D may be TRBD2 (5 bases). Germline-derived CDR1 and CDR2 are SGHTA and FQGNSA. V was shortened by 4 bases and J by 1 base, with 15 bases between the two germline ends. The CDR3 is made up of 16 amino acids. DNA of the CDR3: TGTGCCAGCAGCTGGGCCGGGGTGTGGGGCACAGATACGCAGTATTTT. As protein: CASSWAGVWGTDTQYF. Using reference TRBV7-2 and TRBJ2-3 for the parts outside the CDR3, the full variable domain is GAGVSQSPSNKVTEKGKDVELRCDPISGHTALYWYRQSLGQGLEFLIYFQGNSAPDKSGLPSDRFSAERTGGSVSTLTIQRTQQEDSAVYLCASSWAGVWGTDTQYFGPGTRLTVL.

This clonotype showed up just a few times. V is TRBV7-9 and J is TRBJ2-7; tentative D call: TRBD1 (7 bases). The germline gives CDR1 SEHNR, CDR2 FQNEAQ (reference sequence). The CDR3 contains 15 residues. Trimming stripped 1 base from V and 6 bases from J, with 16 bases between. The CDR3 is CASSLDPGGFSEQYF. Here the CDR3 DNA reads TGTGCCAGCAGCTTAGACCCAGGGGGGTTCTCCGAGCAGTACTTC.